The sequence of this TCR beta chain was determined in a study of shared clonotypes between healthy human individuals. General study points: Only a few donors were included, so the genetic and exposure-history diversity represented was limited.

This clone came up a few times. The target antigen is unknown. Unsorted PBMC DNA sequencing spanned ten immunoSEQ deep assay plates. Some clones are missing from TCRdb's copy, which holds only in-frame ones; the method was immunoSEQ multiplex PCR. Counted here are about 480,000 clones, roughly 85% occurring once; the ten biggest clones make up around 12%. Trimming pared 3 bases from V and 3 bases from J, leaving 17 bases between. CDR1 is KGHSH, CDR2 LQKENI, per germline. This CDR3 has 16 amino acids. Healthy adults negative for HIV, lacking recent acute infections or vaccinations, served as donors. Adult Caucasians living in Nashville, Tennessee made up all of the donors.

Material: PBMCs. This chain connects TRBV18 to TRBJ1-1, with a possible D match to TRBD1 (6 bases). The source is a woman aged 40 to 55 in good health. Some clones in this sample may be carry-over from other donors' samples. The CDR3 protein is CASSPLLQGLDTEAFF. The CDR3 bases are TGTGCCAGCTCACCCCTCCTCCAGGGGTTGGACACTGAAGCTTTCTTT.